This is a list of T cell receptor beta chains from one sample in a study of cytomegalovirus exposure and HLA in healthy donors. The repertoire was sequenced with immunoSEQ multiplex PCR; TCRdb's copy has only in-frame clones and lacks some. The sample yields roughly 140,000 clones, around 80% seen once. Sequencing used PBMCs. The source is a boy aged 2 to 9 in good health and CMV-seronegative. Both conserved end residues are part of each CDR3. The D gene is left open where the match is weak. Part of the rows lack a size; the others show once, few, many or a class for expanded clones.

J | V | D | size | length | CDR3 | DNA
TRBJ2-7 | TRBV10-3 | TRBD2 | - | 14 | CAISDLRLAYEQYF | TGTGCCATCAGTGATCTGAGACTAGCGTACGAGCAGTACTTC
TRBJ2-3 | TRBV7-2 | - | - | 15 | CASSLGAGTVDTQYF | TGTGCCAGCAGCTTAGGGGCAGGAACCGTAGATACGCAGTATTTT
TRBJ2-7 | TRBV5-1 | TRBD1 | - | 16 | CASSLSRTGNPYEQYF | TGCGCCAGCAGCTTGAGCAGGACAGGGAACCCCTACGAGCAGTACTTC
TRBJ2-7 | TRBV28 | TRBD1 | - | 15 | CASSPGGTGVYEQYF | TGTGCCAGCAGCCCTGGGGGGACAGGGGTCTACGAGCAGTACTTC
TRBJ2-3 | TRBV13 | TRBD1 | - | 17 | CASIVNRRDRGTDTQYF | TGTGCCAGCATCGTCAATCGGAGGGACAGGGGTACCGATACGCAGTATTTT
TRBJ1-2 | TRBV4-3 | TRBD1 | - | 17 | CASSQAHNRGSGYGYTF | TGCGCCAGCAGCCAAGCCCATAACAGGGGATCGGGGTATGGCTACACCTTC
TRBJ2-7 | TRBV7-2 | - | - | 13 | CASKDYSSYEQYF | TGTGCCAGCAAGGACTATAGCTCCTACGAGCAGTACTTC
TRBJ1-1 | TRBV18 | - | - | 16 | CASSPSSNLGNTEAFF | TGTGCCAGCTCACCCTCAAGCAACCTTGGGAACACTGAAGCTTTCTTT
TRBJ2-1 | TRBV6-4 | TRBD1 | - | 15 | CASSYTGGSYNEQFF | TGTGCCAGCAGCTACACAGGGGGGTCCTACAATGAGCAGTTCTTC
TRBJ2-5 | TRBV2 | TRBD2 | - | 14 | CASRIPGAGETQYF | TGTGCCAGCAGGATACCGGGAGCGGGGGAGACCCAGTACTTC
TRBJ2-6 | TRBV7-9 | TRBD1 | - | 17 | CSSSQRQGWAGANVLTF | TGTTCCAGCAGCCAAAGACAGGGATGGGCTGGGGCCAACGTCCTGACTTTC
TRBJ2-3 | TRBV25-1 | TRBD2 | - | 17 | CASSGWVDTSGTNTQYF | TGTGCCAGCAGTGGATGGGTGGATACTAGCGGCACAAATACGCAGTATTTT
TRBJ2-1 | TRBV21-1 | - | - | 20 | CASSNTSLAGGPRGANEQFF | TGTGCCAGCAGCAATACCTCTCTAGCGGGAGGGCCACGCGGGGCTAATGAGCAGTTCTTC
TRBJ2-1 | TRBV12-5 | TRBD2 | - | 16 | CASGGPTSGRSNEQFF | TGTGCTAGTGGTGGACCGACTAGCGGGAGAAGTAATGAGCAGTTCTTC
TRBJ2-5 | TRBV5-4 | - | - | 12 | CASSYSSETQYF | TGTGCCAGCTCCTACAGTTCGGAGACCCAGTACTTC
TRBJ2-1 | TRBV19 | TRBD2 | - | 17 | CASSITSGSRYYNEQFF | TGTGCCAGTAGTATAACTAGCGGGAGTCGTTATTACAATGAGCAGTTCTTC
TRBJ2-4 | TRBV27 | TRBD1 | - | 14 | CASSLVGQKNIQYF | TGTGCCAGCAGTTTGGTGGGACAGAAAAACATTCAGTACTTC
TRBJ2-7 | TRBV29-1 | - | - | 14 | CSVYLPDTSYEQYF | TGCAGCGTTTATCTCCCGGACACTTCCTACGAGCAGTACTTC
TRBJ1-1 | TRBV7-9 | TRBD1 | - | 15 | CASSFGQGVNTEAFF | TGTGCCAGCAGCTTTGGACAGGGCGTGAACACTGAAGCTTTCTTT
TRBJ1-6 | TRBV2 | TRBD1 | once | 15 | CASSEERQGSSPLHF | TGTGCCAGCAGTGAGGAGCGACAGGGGAGTTCACCCCTCCACTTT
TRBJ2-1 | TRBV5-1 | - | once | 14 | CASSLVSLRNEQFF | TGCGCCAGCAGCTTGGTGTCGTTGAGGAATGAGCAGTTCTTC
TRBJ1-1 | TRBV6-6 | TRBD1 | - | 16 | CASSPTGGQANTEAFF | TGTGCCAGCAGTCCGACGGGGGGACAGGCGAACACTGAAGCTTTCTTT
TRBJ2-5 | TRBV11-3 | - | - | 13 | CASSLIGRETQYF | TGTGCCAGCAGCTTAATAGGGAGAGAGACCCAGTACTTC
TRBJ1-2 | TRBV11-2 | - | - | 15 | CASSLNRDQGFGYTF | TGTGCCAGCAGCTTAAACCGGGACCAGGGGTTCGGCTACACCTTC
TRBJ1-6 | TRBV2 | - | - | 13 | CASTARFNSPLHF | TGTGCCAGCACGGCCAGGTTTAATTCACCCCTCCACTTT
TRBJ2-1 | TRBV4-2 | TRBD2 | - | 16 | CASSSAAGGMDNEQFF | TGTGCCAGCAGCTCAGCGGCGGGGGGGATGGACAATGAGCAGTTCTTC
TRBJ1-5 | TRBV30 | TRBD1 | - | 16 | CAWSVSSAGGNQPQHF | TGTGCCTGGAGTGTATCCAGCGCAGGGGGGAATCAGCCCCAGCATTTT
TRBJ1-3 | TRBV7-9 | - | - | 15 | CASSLGDNSGNTIYF | TGTGCCAGCAGCTTAGGAGATAACTCTGGAAACACCATATATTTT
TRBJ2-5 | TRBV10-1 | - | once | 13 | CASSERGGETQYF | TGCGCCAGCAGTGAGAGAGGTGGAGAGACCCAGTACTTC
TRBJ2-2 | TRBV5-1 | - | - | 15 | CASSAAPTNTGELFF | TGCGCCAGCAGCGCGGCCCCGACGAACACCGGGGAGCTGTTTTTT
TRBJ2-2 | TRBV25-1 | - | - | 16 | CASSEQGPTNTGELFF | TGTGCCAGCAGTGAGCAGGGGCCCACGAACACCGGGGAGCTGTTTTTT
TRBJ1-5 | TRBV2 | TRBD1 | - | 15 | CASSPDAGGPQPQHF | TGTGCCAGCAGTCCCGATGCAGGGGGACCTCAGCCCCAGCATTTT
TRBJ2-1 | TRBV5-1 | TRBD1 | - | 14 | CASSEGQGIHEQFF | TGCGCCAGCAGCGAGGGACAGGGGATTCATGAGCAGTTCTTC
TRBJ1-4 | TRBV28 | - | few | 15 | CASSFPGGASEKLFF | TGTGCCAGCAGTTTCCCGGGGGGGGCGAGTGAAAAACTGTTTTTT
TRBJ1-5 | TRBV27 | TRBD1 | - | 16 | CASSLLTGGVGQPQHF | TGTGCCAGCAGTTTACTGACAGGGGGCGTTGGGCAGCCCCAGCATTTT
TRBJ2-7 | TRBV5-1 | TRBD2 | - | 17 | CASSWGVGLASSYEQYF | TGCGCCAGCAGCTGGGGGGTCGGACTAGCTAGCTCCTACGAGCAGTACTTC
TRBJ2-1 | TRBV18 | TRBD2 | - | 16 | CASSSQRGRGPHEQFF | TGTGCCAGCTCATCTCAGCGGGGGCGCGGTCCCCATGAGCAGTTCTTC
TRBJ2-1 | TRBV25-1 | TRBD2 | - | 18 | CASRPGTELAGDYNEQFF | TGTGCCAGCAGACCCGGGACAGAACTAGCGGGAGACTACAATGAGCAGTTCTTC
TRBJ2-3 | TRBV7-9 | TRBD2 | - | 16 | CASSLSTSGGTDTQYF | TGTGCCAGCAGCCTAAGCACTAGCGGGGGCACAGATACGCAGTATTTT
TRBJ2-3 | TRBV5-1 | TRBD1 | once | 18 | CASSLVGNRGSSTDTQYF | TGCGCCAGCAGCTTGGTTGGGAACAGGGGATCTAGCACAGATACGCAGTATTTT
TRBJ2-1 | TRBV28 | TRBD1 | - | 14 | CAICVGQGNNEQFF | TGTGCCATCTGTGTGGGACAGGGAAACAATGAGCAGTTCTTC
TRBJ1-2 | TRBV5-5 | - | - | 13 | CASSRTVNYGYTF | TGTGCCAGCAGCCGGACAGTTAACTATGGCTACACCTTC
TRBJ2-1 | TRBV4-1 | TRBD1 | - | 15 | CASSQGDRDHNEQFF | TGCGCCAGCAGCCAAGGGGACAGGGACCACAATGAGCAGTTCTTC
TRBJ2-1 | TRBV7-9 | TRBD2 | - | 15 | CASNVGLAAYNEQFF | TGTGCCAGCAACGTAGGACTAGCGGCTTACAATGAGCAGTTCTTC
TRBJ2-7 | TRBV5-1 | TRBD1 | - | 14 | CASHRTTGAYEQYF | TGCGCCAGCCACCGCACAACAGGGGCCTACGAGCAGTACTTC
TRBJ2-2 | TRBV1 | - | - | 16 | CTSSQRTSVNTGELFF | TGCACCAGCAGCCAAAGGACTAGCGTGAACACCGGGGAGCTGTTTTTT